This T cell receptor (beta chain) originates from a study of graft-versus-host responses after intestinal transplantation. The wider study: Multivisceral, liver-intestinal, or isolated intestinal grafts were transplanted into recipients. Following induction with anti-thymocyte globulin, all recipients were given tacrolimus and steroids for about 3 years.

To note about this clone: The antigen is not known.

Trimming removed 3 bases from V and 4 bases from J; junction bases left unmatched: 9. Germline lookup yields CDR1 LNHDA and CDR2 SQIVND (reference sequence). The CDR3 is 17 residues long. Data came from immunoSEQ multiplex PCR; TCRdb stores just in-frame clones and leaves some out. The data show about 82,000 clones, roughly 91% seen once. This specimen was unstimulated CD4+ T cells sorted from spleen or lymph node cells, taken before intestinal transplant. The source of this sequence is a human donor who received an intestinal transplant. This chain connects TRBV19 to TRBJ1-1; 12 bases are shared with TRBD1. CDR3 sequence: CASSIPRGTGGGTEAFF. In DNA form, the CDR3 reads TGTGCCAGTAGTATTCCCCGCGGGACAGGGGGCGGCACTGAAGCTTTCTTT.